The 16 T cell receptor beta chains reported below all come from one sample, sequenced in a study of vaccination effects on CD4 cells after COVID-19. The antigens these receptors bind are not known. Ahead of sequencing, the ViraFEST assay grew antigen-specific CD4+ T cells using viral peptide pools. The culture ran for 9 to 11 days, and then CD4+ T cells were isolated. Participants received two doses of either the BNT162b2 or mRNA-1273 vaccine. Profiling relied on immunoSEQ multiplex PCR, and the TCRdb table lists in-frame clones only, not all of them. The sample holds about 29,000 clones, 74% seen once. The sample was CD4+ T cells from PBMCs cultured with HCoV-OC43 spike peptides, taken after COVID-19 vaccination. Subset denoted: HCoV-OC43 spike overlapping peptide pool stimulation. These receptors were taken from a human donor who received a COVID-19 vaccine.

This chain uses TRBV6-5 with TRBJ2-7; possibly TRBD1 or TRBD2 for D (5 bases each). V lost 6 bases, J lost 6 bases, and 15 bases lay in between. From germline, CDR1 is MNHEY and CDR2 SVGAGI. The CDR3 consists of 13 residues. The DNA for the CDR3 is TGTGCCAGCAGAGACCCGGGACGCGGCGAGCAGTACTTC. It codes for CASRDPGRGEQYF.

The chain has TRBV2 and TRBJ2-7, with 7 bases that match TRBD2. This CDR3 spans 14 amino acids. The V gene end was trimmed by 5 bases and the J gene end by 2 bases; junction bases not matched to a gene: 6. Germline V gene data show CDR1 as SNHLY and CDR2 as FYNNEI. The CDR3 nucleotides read TGTGCCAGCAGTCCTAGCGGAACCCCCTACGAGCAGTACTTC. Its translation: CASSPSGTPYEQYF.

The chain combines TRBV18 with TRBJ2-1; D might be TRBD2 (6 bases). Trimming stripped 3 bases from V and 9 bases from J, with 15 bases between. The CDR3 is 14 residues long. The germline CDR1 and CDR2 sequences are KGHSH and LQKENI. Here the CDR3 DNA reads TGTGCCAGCTCACCTCGACGGGAGTCCGGTGAGCAGTTCTTC. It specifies CASSPRRESGEQFF.

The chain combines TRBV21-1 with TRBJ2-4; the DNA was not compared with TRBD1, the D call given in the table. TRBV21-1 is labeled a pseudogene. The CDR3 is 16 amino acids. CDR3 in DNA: TGTGCCAGCAGCATGGGGGCTAATCTAGCCAAAAACATTCAGTACTTC. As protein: CASSMGANLAKNIQYF.

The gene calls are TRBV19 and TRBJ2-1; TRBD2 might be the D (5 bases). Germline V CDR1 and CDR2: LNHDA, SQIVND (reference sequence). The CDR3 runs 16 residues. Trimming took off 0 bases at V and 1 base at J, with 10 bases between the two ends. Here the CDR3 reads CASSIDRSGSYNEQFF. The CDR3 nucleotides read TGTGCCAGTAGTATAGATAGAAGCGGTTCCTACAATGAGCAGTTCTTC.

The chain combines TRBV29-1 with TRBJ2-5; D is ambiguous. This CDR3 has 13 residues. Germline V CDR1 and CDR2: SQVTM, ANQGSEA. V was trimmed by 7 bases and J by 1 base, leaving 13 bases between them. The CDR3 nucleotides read TGCAGCGCCCACTCGGGCAGCCAAGAGACCCAGTACTTC. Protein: CSAHSGSQETQYF.

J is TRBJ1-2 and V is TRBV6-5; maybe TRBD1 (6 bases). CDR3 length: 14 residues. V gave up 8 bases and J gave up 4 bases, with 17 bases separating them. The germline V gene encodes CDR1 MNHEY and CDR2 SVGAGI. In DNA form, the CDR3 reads TGTGCCAGCTTGCCGGGACAAACAGTCTATGGCTACACCTTC. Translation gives CASLPGQTVYGYTF.

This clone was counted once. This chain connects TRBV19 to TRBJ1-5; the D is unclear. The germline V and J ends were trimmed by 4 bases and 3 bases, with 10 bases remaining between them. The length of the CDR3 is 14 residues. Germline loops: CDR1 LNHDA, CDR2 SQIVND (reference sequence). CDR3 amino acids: CASSREPYNQPQHF. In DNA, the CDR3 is TGTGCCAGTAGTAGAGAACCTTACAATCAGCCCCAGCATTTT.

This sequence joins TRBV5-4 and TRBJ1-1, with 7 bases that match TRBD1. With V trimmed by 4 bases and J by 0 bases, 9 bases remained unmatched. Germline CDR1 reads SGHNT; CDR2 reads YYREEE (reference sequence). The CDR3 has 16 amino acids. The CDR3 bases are TGTGCCAGCAGCCGACAGGGTTTGGAGATGAACACTGAAGCTTTCTTT. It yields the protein CASSRQGLEMNTEAFF.

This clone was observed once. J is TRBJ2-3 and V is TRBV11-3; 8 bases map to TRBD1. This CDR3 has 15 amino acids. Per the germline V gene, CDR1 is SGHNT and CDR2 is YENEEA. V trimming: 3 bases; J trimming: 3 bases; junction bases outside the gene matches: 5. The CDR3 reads CASSLGQGATDTQYF. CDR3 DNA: TGTGCCAGCAGCTTGGGGCAGGGGGCTACAGATACGCAGTATTTT.

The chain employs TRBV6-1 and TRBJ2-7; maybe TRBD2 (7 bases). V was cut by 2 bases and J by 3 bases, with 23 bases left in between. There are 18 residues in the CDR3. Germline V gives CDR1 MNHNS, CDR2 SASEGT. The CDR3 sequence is CASSELLRGDIRDYEQYF. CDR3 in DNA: TGTGCCAGCAGTGAACTGCTCCGGGGGGACATTAGGGACTACGAGCAGTACTTC.

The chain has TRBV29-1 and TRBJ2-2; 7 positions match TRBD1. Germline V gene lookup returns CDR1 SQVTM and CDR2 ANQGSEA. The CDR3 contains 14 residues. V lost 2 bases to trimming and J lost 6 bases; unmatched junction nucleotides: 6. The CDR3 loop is CSVENPGTAGELFF. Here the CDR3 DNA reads TGCAGCGTTGAAAATCCCGGGACAGCCGGGGAGCTGTTTTTT.

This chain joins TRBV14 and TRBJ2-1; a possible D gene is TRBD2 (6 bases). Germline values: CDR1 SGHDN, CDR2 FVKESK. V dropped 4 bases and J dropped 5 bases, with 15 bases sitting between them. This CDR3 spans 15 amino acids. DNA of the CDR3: TGTGCCAGCAGCCCACAGCACGGGGGTAACAATGAGCAGTTCTTC. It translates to CASSPQHGGNNEQFF.

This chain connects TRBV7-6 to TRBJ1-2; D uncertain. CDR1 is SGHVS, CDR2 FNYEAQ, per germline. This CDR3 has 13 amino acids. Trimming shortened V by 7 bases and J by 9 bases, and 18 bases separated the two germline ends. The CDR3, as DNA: TGTGCCAGCACCCCTCCGGGATCTCGTAGCTACACCTTC. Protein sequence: CASTPPGSRSYTF.

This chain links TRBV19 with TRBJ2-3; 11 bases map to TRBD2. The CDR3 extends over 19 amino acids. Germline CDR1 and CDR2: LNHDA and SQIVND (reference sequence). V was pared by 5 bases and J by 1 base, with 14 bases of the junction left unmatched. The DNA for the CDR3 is TGTGCCAGTAGTTCGATGCGGGCTAGCGGGGGGAAGGGCACAGATACGCAGTATTTT. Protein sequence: CASSSMRASGGKGTDTQYF. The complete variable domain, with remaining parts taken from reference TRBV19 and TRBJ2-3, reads DGGITQSPKYLFRKEGQNVTLSCEQNLNHDAMYWYRQDPGQGLRLIYYSQIVNDFQKGDIAEGYSVSREKKESFPLTVTSAQKNPTAFYLCASSSMRASGGKGTDTQYFGPGTRLTVL.

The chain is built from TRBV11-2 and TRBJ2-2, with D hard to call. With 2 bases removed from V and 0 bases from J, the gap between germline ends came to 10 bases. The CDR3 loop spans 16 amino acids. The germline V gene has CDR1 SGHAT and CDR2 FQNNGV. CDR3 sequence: CASSLRPPPNTGELFF. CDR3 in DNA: TGTGCCAGCAGCTTAAGGCCCCCTCCGAACACCGGGGAGCTGTTTTTT.